Below are 3 T cell receptor beta chains sequenced from a single sample in a study of identifying expanded T cells in peripheral blood. Clones were read by immunoSEQ multiplex PCR, and TCRdb kept only the in-frame ones, dropping some. The sample records 100,000 or so clones, about nine tenths being singletons. Sequencing was done on a sample of blood. These receptors originate from a person aged 18-70 years in good health.

The chain combines TRBV7-8 with TRBJ1-2, with 9 positions matching TRBD1. CDR1 is SGHVS and CDR2 is FQNEAQ in the germline V gene. The junction had 1 base not matched to a gene; V was cut back by 1 base and J by 4 bases. CDR3 length equals 14 residues. The CDR3 DNA is TGTGCCAGCAGCTTAGAGGACAGGGGCTATGGCTACACCTTC. Translating gives CASSLEDRGYGYTF.

The chain couples TRBV6-5 to TRBJ2-7; D tentatively fits TRBD1 or TRBD2 (5 bases each). The V end lost 4 bases, the J end lost 2 bases, and 9 bases lay between the germline ends. This CDR3 region has 13 residues. The germline V gene encodes CDR1 MNHEY and CDR2 SVGAGI. The DNA of the CDR3 is TGTGCCAGCAGTTTGGGACCCACCTACGAGCAGTACTTC. Its protein product is CASSLGPTYEQYF.

The J gene is TRBJ2-1, the V gene TRBV19; TRBD2 matches 14 bases. J lost 0 bases, V lost 4 bases, and 14 bases had no gene match. Per the germline V gene, CDR1 is LNHDA and CDR2 is SQIVND (reference sequence). The length of the CDR3 is 21 residues. CDR3 in amino acids: CASSTLWGTSGGPSSYNEQFF. The CDR3 DNA is TGTGCCAGTAGTACCCTTTGGGGGACTAGCGGGGGCCCTAGCTCCTACAATGAGCAGTTCTTC. Filled out from reference TRBV19 and TRBJ2-1, the complete variable domain reads DGGITQSPKYLFRKEGQNVTLSCEQNLNHDAMYWYRQDPGQGLRLIYYSQIVNDFQKGDIAEGYSVSREKKESFPLTVTSAQKNPTAFYLCASSTLWGTSGGPSSYNEQFFGPGTRLTVL.